This TCR beta chain was recorded in a study of beta chain features in type 1 diabetes. On the study more broadly: Age, gender and cell yields were similar between patients and healthy donors. Findings and caveats of the study: All four CD4+ subsets of Type 1 diabetes patients contained TCRB CDR3s that were moderately but significantly shorter.

CD45RO/CCR7/CD25/CD127/CD95/CD27 separated CD4+ naive, central memory, regulatory and stem cell-like memory cells by sorting. This clone was recorded a few times. Its target is unknown. Reverse transcription of all isolated RNA meant that expressed TCRB transcripts were sequenced. Generated by immunoSEQ multiplex PCR, the TCRdb table keeps only in-frame clones and is missing some. This table holds around 300,000 clones, 7.5% to 9.5% found once. Trimming removed 8 bases from V and 3 bases from J; junction bases left unmatched: 11. The CDR3 length is 15 residues. Germline CDR1 is SEHNR and CDR2 is FQNEAQ (reference sequence).

This rearrangement joins TRBV7-9 to TRBJ2-3; 7 positions match TRBD1. This TCR came from a woman in her late teens or twenties in good health. The material sequenced was central memory CD4+ T cells from blood. The CDR3 DNA reads TGTGCCAGCGACGAGAAGACAGGGAAAACAGATACGCAGTATTTT. Translating it yields CASDEKTGKTDTQYF.